This TCR beta chain appears in the sequencing data of a study of shared clonotypes between healthy human individuals. Whole-study context: Per donor, CD8 memory used one plate, CD8 naive used two, CD4 memory used three and CD4 naive used three.

The CDR3 loop spans 14 amino acids. CDR1 is SGDLS and CDR2 is YYNGEE in the germline V gene. V was shortened by 4 bases and J by 2 bases, with 13 bases between the two germline ends. CD8 cells regarded as naive lacked CD45RO, were positively chosen for CCR7, and omitted terminally differentiated effector memory CD45RA+ cells. Each subset's genomic DNA was split evenly across several immunoSEQ plates. The input for sorted-subset replicate PCRs was about 200 ng DNA, approximately 30,000 T cell genomes. The repertoire was sequenced with immunoSEQ multiplex PCR; TCRdb's copy has only in-frame clones and lacks some. Of about 2 million clones in the sample, over 85% were seen once.

The specimen sequenced was naive CD8+ T cells sorted from blood. The TCR sequence derives from a man aged 18 to 29 in good health. The V gene is TRBV9, the J gene TRBJ2-7; tentatively, D is TRBD1 (5 bases). CDR3 in amino acids: CASSRTGSPYEQYF. The CDR3 nucleotides read TGTGCCAGCAGCCGAACAGGATCACCCTACGAGCAGTACTTC.